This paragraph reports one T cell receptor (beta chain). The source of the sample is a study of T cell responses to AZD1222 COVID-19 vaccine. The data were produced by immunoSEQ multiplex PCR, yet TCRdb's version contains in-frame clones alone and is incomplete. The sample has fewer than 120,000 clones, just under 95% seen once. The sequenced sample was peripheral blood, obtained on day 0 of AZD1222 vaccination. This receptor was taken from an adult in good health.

This CDR3 is CASSEAYRKGYNEQFF. CDR3 coding DNA: TGTGCCAGCAGTGAAGCCTACAGGAAAGGCTACAATGAGCAGTTCTTC. The chain is built from TRBV2 and TRBJ2-1; D might be TRBD1 (5 bases). The CDR3 has 16 amino acids. With 0 bases removed from V and 3 bases from J, the gap between germline ends came to 12 bases. Germline assignment: CDR1 SNHLY and CDR2 FYNNEI.